This is a list of T cell receptor beta chains from one sample in a study of T cells in Graves' hyperthyroidism and ophthalmopathy. TCRdb used MiXCR to reprocess the multiplex PCR reads, holding one entry per CDR3 protein. The sample has a few hundred thousand distinct CDR3 sequences, around 16% seen once; the top ten hold around a quarter. Sequencing was done on a sample of blood. The receptors originated from a woman aged 18-35 years with Graves' hyperthyroidism that later progressed to Graves' ophthalmopathy. CDR3s include the opening cysteine and the closing phenylalanine or tryptophan. A D gene is named only where the DNA matches it firmly. Clone size is stated in some rows and not others, as once, few, many or a class when expanded.

TRBJ1-2 | TRBV5-5 | few | - | 14 | TGTGCCAGCAGCTTCCAGGGTAGGGTCGACGGCTACACCTTC | CASSFQGRVDGYTF
TRBJ2-1 | TRBV7-2 | many | - | 15 | TGTGCCAGCAGCTCCTTAGCGCGGGCCTACAATGAGCAGTTCTTC | CASSSLARAYNEQFF
TRBJ2-1 | TRBV11-2 | - | - | 15 | TGTGCCAGCAGTCGGTCAGGGCTGATTTACAATGAGCAGTTCTTC | CASSRSGLIYNEQFF
TRBJ2-5 | TRBV27 | - | TRBD1 | 15 | TGTGCCAGCAGTTTTCTCGGACAGGGCGAAGAGACCCAGTACTTC | CASSFLGQGEETQYF
TRBJ1-1 | TRBV3-1 | many | - | 13 | TGTGCCAGCAGCCAAGTGTCGGAGCGGGAAGCTTTCTTT | CASSQVSEREAFF
TRBJ2-2 | TRBV5-4 | - | - | 17 | TGTGCCAGCAGCCGGAAGGGGGGGCGAGGAGGGGCCGGGGAGCTGTTTTTT | CASSRKGGRGGAGELFF
TRBJ1-2 | TRBV12-5 | many | - | 13 | TGTGCTAGTGGTTTCCAGGGTAACTATGGCTACACCTTC | CASGFQGNYGYTF
TRBJ2-1 | TRBV15 | few | TRBD1 | 20 | TGTGCCACCAGCAGAGATAACCCTCGAAGAAGGACAGGGAAAAACAATGAGCAGTTCTTC | CATSRDNPRRRTGKNNEQFF
TRBJ2-4 | TRBV10-2 | - | TRBD2 | 18 | TGCGCCAGCAGTGAGTTGTGGACTAGCGGACTAGCCAAAAACATTCAGTACTTC | CASSELWTSGLAKNIQYF
TRBJ1-2 | TRBV7-2 | few | - | 14 | TGTGCCAGCAGCTTTGGAGAGGGGCCGGGCGGCTACACCTTC | CASSFGEGPGGYTF
TRBJ1-1 | TRBV5-1 | many | TRBD1 | 16 | TGCGCCAGCAGCTTGGTACCGACAGGGGAGAACACTGAAGCTTTCTTT | CASSLVPTGENTEAFF
TRBJ2-1 | TRBV19 | - | - | 15 | TGTGCCAGTAGTGAAGACTTGAAACCCTACAATGAGCAGTTCTTC | CASSEDLKPYNEQFF
TRBJ2-7 | TRBV7-6 | few | - | 16 | TGTGCCAGCAGCCCACGTTACGACAGAAGCTCCTACGAGCAGTACTTC | CASSPRYDRSSYEQYF
TRBJ2-7 | TRBV20-1 | many | - | 13 | TGCAGTGCTAATCGGGGACAAGCGGACGAGCAGTACTTC | CSANRGQADEQYF